The 22 T cell receptor beta chains below were found in one sample sequenced in a study of blood T cell repertoires in COVID-19. Method: immunoSEQ multiplex PCR; TCRdb's copy keeps in-frame clones and lacks some. The data contain 270,000 or so clones, approximately 89% of them singletons. Sequencing was performed on peripheral blood. The receptor set was obtained from a woman in her 30s with COVID-19, enrolled during active disease.

The V and J genes are TRBV11-3 and TRBJ2-6, with TRBD1 matching over 7 bases. The trim removed 5 bases at V and 4 bases at J, leaving 5 bases unmatched. Germline CDR1 is SGHNT and CDR2 is YENEEA. The CDR3 length is 15 residues. The CDR3 DNA reads as TGTGCCAGCAGCCAGGGGGTATCCGGGGCCAACGTCCTGACTTTC. Translating it yields CASSQGVSGANVLTF.

This sequence joins TRBV29-1 and TRBJ2-4, with 7 nucleotides matching TRBD1. Trimming cost V 6 bases and J 9 bases; bases outside gene matches: 14. The CDR3 is 14 amino acids. Per germline, CDR1 SQVTM and CDR2 ANQGSEA. This CDR3 reads CSVALGQSSSIQYF. In DNA form, the CDR3 reads TGCAGCGTCGCCCTGGGACAGTCTAGCAGCATTCAGTACTTC.

The CDR3 loop is CASSQVFLNLRQVNTGELFF. CDR3 bases: TGTGCCAGCAGCCAAGTTTTCTTAAATCTAAGACAGGTTAACACCGGGGAGCTGTTTTTT. V and J are TRBV3-1 (or the pseudogene TRBV3-2) and TRBJ2-2; D might be TRBD1 (6 bases). CDR1 is LGHDT and CDR2 is YNNKEL in the germline V gene (reference sequence). V lost 1 base to trimming and J lost 2 bases, with 23 bases between them. CDR3 size: 20 residues.

This chain connects TRBV11-3 to TRBJ2-5, with no clear D. This CDR3 is 14 amino acids long. The germline V gene has CDR1 SGHNT and CDR2 YENEEA. The ends were cut back, 1 base at V and 5 bases at J, with 11 bases in the middle. The CDR3 is CASSLGGTGETQYF. The CDR3 DNA is TGTGCCAGCAGCTTAGGTGGCACCGGGGAGACCCAGTACTTC.

The genes are TRBV19 and TRBJ2-1; maybe TRBD2 (6 bases). Looked up from germline, CDR1 is LNHDA and CDR2 is SQIVND (reference sequence). V was shortened by 0 bases and J by 5 bases, with 17 bases between the two germline ends. CDR3 size: 17 residues. The CDR3 coding sequence is TGTGCCAGTAGTATAGACCCCGGAGGGCTGGGGGACAATGAGCAGTTCTTC. Protein: CASSIDPGGLGDNEQFF.

This chain uses TRBV19 with TRBJ2-6; no clear D gene. The V end lost 10 bases, the J end lost 2 bases, and 6 bases lay between the germline ends. This CDR3 region has 12 residues. Germline V gene sequence: CDR1 LNHDA, CDR2 SQIVND (reference sequence). The CDR3: CATTTGANVLTF. Here the CDR3 DNA reads TGTGCCACCACTACTGGGGCCAACGTCCTGACTTTC.

The rearrangement joins TRBV5-1 to TRBJ2-6; D is ambiguous. CDR1 is SGHRS, CDR2 YFSETQ, per germline. Trimming pared 0 bases from V and 3 bases from J, leaving 4 bases between. The CDR3 is 14 residues long. For the CDR3, the DNA is TGCGCCAGCAGCTTGGAGAGTGGGGCCAACGTCCTGACTTTC. It specifies CASSLESGANVLTF.

This clone was seen only a few times. The chain has TRBV2 and TRBJ2-1, with D maybe TRBD1 (6 bases). Germline CDR1 SNHLY, CDR2 FYNNEI. CDR3 length: 18 residues. Trimming cost V 6 bases and J 2 bases, with 23 bases left between them. CDR3 nucleotide sequence: TGTGCCAGCAGCAGCCCCCCTCCAGGGGCCCGCCCCTACAATGAGCAGTTCTTC. This gives the protein CASSSPPPGARPYNEQFF. The whole variable domain, remainder taken from reference TRBV2 and TRBJ2-1, is EPEVTQTPSHQVTQMGQEVILRCVPISNHLYFYWYRQILGQKVEFLVSFYNNEISEKSEIFDDQFSVERPDGSNFTLKIRSTKLEDSAMYFCASSSPPPGARPYNEQFFGPGTRLTVL.

This clone was detected a few times. This chain links TRBV29-1 with TRBJ1-2, with D maybe TRBD1 (5 bases). This CDR3 region has 13 residues. V lost 3 bases, J lost 7 bases, and 15 bases lay in between. Germline-derived CDR1 and CDR2 are SQVTM and ANQGSEA. CDR3: CSVDGHLVGGYTF. The CDR3 DNA reads as TGCAGCGTTGACGGACACTTAGTCGGTGGCTACACCTTC.

This clone was found a few times. The rearrangement uses TRBV19 and TRBJ2-7; D might be TRBD2 (5 bases). In germline, CDR1 is LNHDA, CDR2 SQIVND (reference sequence). The CDR3 sequence is 13 residues long. Trimming took off 7 bases at V and 0 bases at J, with 10 bases between the two ends. In DNA form, the CDR3 reads TGTGCCAGTACCCTCGGAGGCTCCTACGAGCAGTACTTC. This codes for CASTLGGSYEQYF.

V and J are TRBV28 and TRBJ2-7, with 7 bases aligning to TRBD2. V lost 5 bases to trimming and J lost 3 bases; unmatched junction nucleotides: 10. This CDR3 is built from 15 residues. Germline CDR1 and CDR2: MDHEN and SYDVKM. CDR3 protein: CASSRLGGEGYEQYF. The CDR3 coding sequence is TGTGCCAGCAGTCGACTTGGAGGGGAGGGCTACGAGCAGTACTTC.

This clone is a singleton in its sample. V and J are TRBV5-4 and TRBJ1-3; D is unclear. Germline lookup yields CDR1 SGHNT and CDR2 YYREEE (reference sequence). The CDR3 has 17 amino acids. V shed 4 bases and J shed 0 bases, with 17 bases lying between them. This chain's CDR3 is CASSRPDGAGSGNTIYF. The CDR3, as DNA: TGTGCCAGCAGCCGTCCCGATGGCGCGGGCTCTGGAAACACCATATATTTT.

This chain uses TRBV6-2 or TRBV6-3 with TRBJ2-7, with D maybe TRBD1 (5 bases). V lost 5 bases and J lost 5, with 7 bases in between. CDR3 length: 11 amino acids. Germline assignment: CDR1 MNHEY and CDR2 SVGEGT. CDR3 sequence reads: CASSDSHEQYF. As DNA, the CDR3 is TGTGCCAGCAGTGACAGCCACGAGCAGTACTTC.

The chain joins TRBV4-2 to TRBJ2-5, with 11 bases that match TRBD2. V dropped 4 bases and J dropped 0; count of bases not matched to a gene: 4. From germline, CDR1 is LGHNA and CDR2 YNFKEQ. This CDR3 is 16 amino acids long. The chain's CDR3 is CASSLGTSGYQETQYF. CDR3 nucleotides: TGTGCCAGCAGCCTCGGGACTAGCGGATACCAAGAGACCCAGTACTTC.

This rearrangement joins TRBV7-9 to TRBJ1-1; perhaps TRBD1 as D (5 bases). The CDR3 runs to 13 residues. Germline CDR1 SEHNR, CDR2 FQNEAQ (reference sequence). Trimming shortened V by 5 bases and J by 6 bases, and 13 bases separated the two germline ends. Here the CDR3 reads CASSRLGQAEAFF. The CDR3 DNA reads as TGTGCCAGCAGCCGATTGGGGCAGGCTGAAGCTTTCTTT.

V usage is TRBV6-6 and J usage is TRBJ1-2; D perhaps matches TRBD1 (5 bases). The CDR3 length is 12 residues. Trimming removed 6 bases from V and 7 bases from J, with 12 bases in between. The germline V gene has CDR1 MNHNY and CDR2 SVGAGI (reference sequence). The CDR3, as DNA: TGTGCCAGCAGGGGCGATAGGGGTGGCTACACCTTC. It encodes CASRGDRGGYTF.

The rearrangement joins TRBV11-3 to TRBJ1-5; 7 bases map to TRBD1. Germline CDR1 reads SGHNT; CDR2 reads YENEEA. Germline trimming cut 0 bases from V and 5 bases from J; bases unmatched to any gene: 7. CDR3 length equals 16 residues. In DNA form, the CDR3 reads TGTGCCAGCAGCTTAGATATAGACAGGGATGATCAGCCCCAGCATTTT. This gives the protein CASSLDIDRDDQPQHF.

V and J are TRBV4-1 and TRBJ2-3, with TRBD2 identical over 8 bases. Germline CDR1 and CDR2: MGHRA and YSYEKL. J lost 6 bases, V lost 1 base, and 9 bases had no gene match. CDR3 length: 16 residues. In DNA, the CDR3 is TGCGCCAGCAGCCAAGCCGGCGGGGGGACCCGGGATACGCAGTATTTT. This gives the protein CASSQAGGGTRDTQYF.

The CDR3 here is CASRTIRLNQPQHF. The DNA of the CDR3 is TGTGCCAGTAGAACGATTCGACTGAATCAGCCCCAGCATTTT. This chain links TRBV19 with TRBJ1-5; D not certain. The V and J ends lost 6 bases and 4 bases respectively, with 13 bases between them. The CDR3 runs to 14 residues. CDR1 and CDR2 (germline): LNHDA, SQIVND (reference sequence).

The chain links TRBV27 to TRBJ2-7; 9 bases line up with TRBD1. CDR1 MNHEY and CDR2 SMNVEV come from the germline V gene (reference sequence). This CDR3 contains 15 residues. With V trimmed by 3 bases and J by 4 bases, 7 bases remained unmatched. The DNA of the CDR3 is TGTGCCAGCAGTTTTGGCGGACAGGGGCTTTACGAGCAGTACTTC. Translated, it gives CASSFGGQGLYEQYF.

This chain connects TRBV18 to TRBJ2-2, with TRBD1 identical over 7 bases. Per germline, CDR1 KGHSH and CDR2 LQKENI. The CDR3 spans 15 residues. V shed 6 bases and J 5 bases; nucleotides not matched to a gene: 9. CDR3 nucleotide sequence: TGTGCCAGCTCTCGCACAGGGGTAGGAACCGGGGAGCTGTTTTTT. This translates into CASSRTGVGTGELFF. The whole variable domain, remainder taken from reference TRBV18 and TRBJ2-2, is NAGVMQNPRHLVRRRGQEARLRCSPMKGHSHVYWYRQLPEEGLKFMVYLQKENIIDESGMPKERFSAEFPKEGPSILRIQQVVRGDSAAYFCASSRTGVGTGELFFGEGSRLTVL.

This clone was seen a few times. This chain connects TRBV15 to TRBJ1-6; D is perhaps TRBD1 (6 bases). The CDR3 runs 13 residues. In germline, CDR1 is LNHNV, CDR2 YYDKDF (reference sequence). The V and J ends lost 6 bases and 6 bases respectively, with 9 bases between them. DNA of the CDR3: TGTGCCACCAGTCGGGACACTAATTCACCCCTCCACTTT. Protein: CATSRDTNSPLHF. Using reference TRBV15 and TRBJ1-6 for the parts outside the CDR3, the full variable domain is DAMVIQNPRYQVTQFGKPVTLSCSQTLNHNVMYWYQQKSSQAPKLLFHYYDKDFNNEADTPDNFQSRRPNTSFCFLDIRSPGLGDTAMYLCATSRDTNSPLHFGNGTRLTVT.